This T cell receptor beta chain was obtained from a study of T cell responses to AZD1222 COVID-19 vaccine. Overall study results and limits: Spike-wide coverage was observed for vaccine-associated CD4 TCRs, with dominant responses at 160-218 and 743-854. White British people made up most donors, females outnumbered males, and clonal diversity was possibly underestimated. Breadth and depth of Spike-specific TCRs rose after two AZD1222 doses.

Germline CDR1 is SGHAT and CDR2 is FQNNGV. CDR3 length: 13 amino acids. With 0 bases removed from V and 5 bases from J, the gap between germline ends came to 6 bases. Turning to this clone: Its antigen remains unidentified.

TCRdb's copy holds only in-frame clones and misses some; the assay was immunoSEQ multiplex PCR. The profile shows about 110,000 clones, about 90% of them singletons. The source of this sequence is an adult in good health. Sequenced material: peripheral blood, taken on day 0 of AZD1222 vaccination. The chain has TRBV11-2 and TRBJ2-3; D is ambiguous. CDR3 region: CASSLDQEDTQYF. The DNA of the CDR3 is TGTGCCAGCAGCTTAGATCAGGAAGATACGCAGTATTTT.